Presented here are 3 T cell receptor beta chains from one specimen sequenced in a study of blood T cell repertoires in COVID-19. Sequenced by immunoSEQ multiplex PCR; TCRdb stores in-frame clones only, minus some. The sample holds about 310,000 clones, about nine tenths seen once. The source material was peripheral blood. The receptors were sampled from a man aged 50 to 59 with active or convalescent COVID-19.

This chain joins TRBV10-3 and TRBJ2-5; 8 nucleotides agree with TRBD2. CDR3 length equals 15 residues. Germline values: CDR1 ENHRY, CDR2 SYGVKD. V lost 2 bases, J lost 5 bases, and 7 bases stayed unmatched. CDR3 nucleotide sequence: TGTGCCATCAGTGAGAAGGCGGGAGGCGGGGAGACCCAGTACTTC. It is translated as CAISEKAGGGETQYF.

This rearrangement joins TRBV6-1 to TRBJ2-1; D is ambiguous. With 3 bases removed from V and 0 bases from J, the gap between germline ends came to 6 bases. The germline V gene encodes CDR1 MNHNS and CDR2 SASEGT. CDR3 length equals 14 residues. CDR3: CASSDLSSYNEQFF. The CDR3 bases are TGTGCCAGCAGTGACCTTAGCTCCTACAATGAGCAGTTCTTC.

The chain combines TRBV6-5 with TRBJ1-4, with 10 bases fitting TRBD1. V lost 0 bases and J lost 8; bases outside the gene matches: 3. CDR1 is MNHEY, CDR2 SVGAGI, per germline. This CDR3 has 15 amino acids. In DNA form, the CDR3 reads TGTGCCAGCAGTTACTCGACGACAGGGGGCGAAAAACTGTTTTTT. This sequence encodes CASSYSTTGGEKLFF.